This note documents a single TCR beta chain sequence. The data derive from a study of blood T cell repertoires in COVID-19. Study context: The samples span acute and convalescent COVID-19 from the United States, Italy and Spain. Nucleic acid was either cDNA or gDNA, and it came from T cells, B-cell-depleted T cells, or PBMCs.

Authors' data handling: Estimated nucleated cell counts came from reference gene primer amplification. The method was immunoSEQ multiplex PCR; TCRdb's version includes in-frame clones alone and lacks a portion of them. V and J calls and clone size come straight from that table; D and trimming were deduced from the DNA. The table lists about 62,000 clones, 92% of them singletons. This CDR3 has 16 amino acids. With V trimmed by 4 bases and J by 2 bases, 4 bases remained unmatched. Germline values: CDR1 MNHNS, CDR2 SASEGT. The chain links TRBV6-1 to TRBJ2-1; 11 bases fit TRBD2. The sample was peripheral blood. This clonotype was obtained from a human donor in a cohort sampled during active COVID-19. The DNA for the CDR3 is TGTGCCAGCAGTGGGACTAGCGGGTTGGCCTACAATGAGCAGTTCTTC. As protein: CASSGTSGLAYNEQFF.